This is a list of T cell receptor beta chains from one sample in a study of blood T cell repertoires in COVID-19. Assay used: immunoSEQ multiplex PCR; TCRdb lists only in-frame clones, some missing. The table shows 35,000 to 55,000 clones, with roughly 84% occurring only once. Sequenced material: peripheral blood. The source of these receptors is a woman in her seventies in a cohort sampled during active COVID-19. Both conserved end residues are part of each CDR3. Fields, in order: CDR3 length, clone size, V gene, CDR3 protein. Rows give clone size only sometimes, using once, few, many, or a class for an expanded clone.

length: 15
size: .
V: TRBV19
CDR3: CASSPLDSPDTEAFF

length: 15
size: .
V: TRBV6-5
CDR3: CASSYSTGVGEKLFF

length: 17
size: .
V: TRBV2
CDR3: CASSRQGGRLLNTEAFF

length: 18
size: .
V: TRBV28
CDR3: CASSPQRGGGGSNQPQHF

length: 17
size: .
V: TRBV4-2
CDR3: CASSQDLVRGRGTEAFF

length: 14
size: .
V: TRBV5-1
CDR3: CASRVQAGEYEQYF

length: 14
size: .
V: TRBV7-9
CDR3: CACLRTGESGELFF

length: 15
size: .
V: TRBV27
CDR3: CASSLQGAIAGELFF

length: 14
size: few
V: TRBV2
CDR3: CASTSLSRGEPQHF

length: 12
size: .
V: TRBV28
CDR3: CASSQGNQPQHF